This T cell receptor beta chain originates from a study of regulatory T cells in long-lasting Graves disease. Background on the study: Persistence in Graves' disease denoted antithyroid drug use beyond 5 years alongside positive TSH receptor antibodies.

In building TCR beta libraries, iRepertoire HTBI primers were used together with Arm-PCR of CDR3 regions. In the authors' workflow: Gene usage covered 62 TRBV and more than twelve TRBJ segments. TCRdb called the multiplex PCR reads again in MiXCR, with one record for every CDR3 protein. TCRdb's processing, not the study's, gives the V and J calls here. The sample shows approximately 440,000 distinct CDR3 sequences, around 20% of them seen only once. Time point in this sample: persistent/refractory GD, antithyroid drugs over 5 years with positive TRAb. RNA from PBMCs was the source of the TCR library. Notes on the study in general: Whereas new patients shared about 980 public clonotypes, persistent patients shared more, at under 3,500. TRBV28, TRBJ1-2 and TRBJ2-5 were segments that persistent disease favored.

The CDR3 runs to 15 residues. Trimming removed 3 bases from V and 5 bases from J, with 16 bases in between. The germline gives CDR1 LNHNV, CDR2 YYDKDF (reference sequence). A note on this clonotype: Antigen unknown.

This receptor was taken from a female donor with Graves disease. Here the sequenced sample was peripheral blood mononuclear cells (PBMCs), taken when the disease was refractory, from a patient treated with antithyroid drugs. The V and J genes are TRBV15 and TRBJ1-1; D call uncertain. CDR3 in DNA: TGTGCCACCAGCAGCCGAGGGAAGTCGGGGACTGAAGCTTTCTTT. This sequence encodes CATSSRGKSGTEAFF. Full variable domain (remainder filled in from reference TRBV15 and TRBJ1-1): DAMVIQNPRYQVTQFGKPVTLSCSQTLNHNVMYWYQQKSSQAPKLLFHYYDKDFNNEADTPDNFQSRRPNTSFCFLDIRSPGLGDTAMYLCATSSRGKSGTEAFFGQGTRLTVV.